The 21 T cell receptor beta chains below were found in one sample sequenced in a study of Tregs in tolerant kidney transplant recipients. Some clones are missing from TCRdb's copy, which holds only in-frame ones; the method was immunoSEQ multiplex PCR. Here the sample spans about 240,000 clones, 80% to 85% being singletons. The sample taken for sequencing was CD4+ T cells from blood. All receptors come from a human donor in good health.

This clone appeared a few times. This chain connects TRBV6-5 to TRBJ2-7; D not resolved. V lost 0 bases and J lost 3, with 15 bases in between. This CDR3 spans 16 amino acids. Germline loops: CDR1 MNHEY, CDR2 SVGAGI. For the CDR3, the DNA is TGTGCCAGCAGTTACTCGTTGGGCAGATCAATCTACGAGCAGTACTTC. Translated, it gives CASSYSLGRSIYEQYF.

This sequence joins TRBV5-4 and TRBJ2-1; 9 positions agree with TRBD1. Germline CDR1 SGHNT, CDR2 YYREEE (reference sequence). The CDR3 consists of 15 residues. V lost 4 bases, J lost 8 bases, and 10 bases stayed unmatched. The CDR3 DNA reads as TGTGCCAGCAGCGGAATGGACAGGGGCGAGGATGAGCAGTTCTTC. Protein product: CASSGMDRGEDEQFF.

The chain links TRBV5-1 to TRBJ2-5, with 7 bases fitting TRBD1. Germline V gene sequence: CDR1 SGHRS, CDR2 YFSETQ. Trimming removed 5 bases from V and 3 bases from J; junction bases left unmatched: 7. The CDR3 runs 14 residues. This CDR3 is CASSPYDREETQYF. The CDR3 nucleotides are TGCGCCAGCAGTCCGTACGACAGGGAAGAGACCCAGTACTTC.

This clone showed up just once. The V and J genes are TRBV5-4 and TRBJ2-5; 10 positions agree with TRBD1. The CDR3 sequence is 15 residues long. Trimming removed 4 bases from V and 5 bases from J; junction bases left unmatched: 8. Per the germline V gene, CDR1 is SGHNT and CDR2 is YYREEE (reference sequence). The CDR3 sequence: CASSMLTGGTETQYF. CDR3 nucleotide sequence: TGTGCCAGCAGCATGCTGACAGGGGGCACGGAGACCCAGTACTTC.

This chain uses TRBV9 with TRBJ2-2; perhaps TRBD1 as D (6 bases). Per the germline V gene, CDR1 is SGDLS and CDR2 is YYNGEE. This CDR3 region has 16 residues. Deletions cut 4 bases from V and 3 bases from J, with 16 bases between. This CDR3 is CASSITGNSDTGELFF. The CDR3, as DNA: TGTGCCAGCAGCATTACAGGGAACTCGGACACCGGGGAGCTGTTTTTT.

The J gene is TRBJ2-1, the V gene TRBV29-1; 8 nucleotides match TRBD2. CDR3 length equals 12 residues. The J segment lost 6 bases and the V segment lost 7 bases, leaving 5 bases of the junction unmatched. Germline V lookup: CDR1 SQVTM, CDR2 ANQGSEA. The CDR3 region is CSERTSLNEQFF. CDR3 DNA: TGCAGCGAAAGGACTAGCCTCAATGAGCAGTTCTTC.

The chain joins TRBV7-9 to TRBJ1-1; D is uncertain. This CDR3 has 11 amino acids. Trimming cost V 1 base and J 8 bases, with 5 bases left between them. In germline, CDR1 is SEHNR, CDR2 FQNEAQ (reference sequence). CDR3 coding DNA: TGTGCCAGCAGCTTAGTAATGGAAGCTTTCTTT. This codes for CASSLVMEAFF.

The chain combines TRBV6-1 with TRBJ2-7, with no clear D. The CDR3 spans 15 residues. Germline loops: CDR1 MNHNS, CDR2 SASEGT. Trimming stripped 1 base from V and 2 bases from J, with 12 bases between. CDR3 DNA: TGTGCCAGCAGTGAAGGGTTGGATAATACCTACGAGCAGTACTTC. Protein: CASSEGLDNTYEQYF.

The chain couples TRBV19 to TRBJ2-7, with a possible D match to TRBD1 (5 bases). Deletions cut 9 bases from V and 2 bases from J, with 11 bases between. Germline loops: CDR1 LNHDA, CDR2 SQIVND (reference sequence). The CDR3 spans 12 residues. The CDR3 is CASSGAAYEQYF. The DNA for the CDR3 is TGTGCCAGCAGTGGGGCTGCCTACGAGCAGTACTTC.

V usage is TRBV28 and J usage is TRBJ2-1; no clear D gene. The length of the CDR3 is 13 residues. Trimming took 4 bases from V and 15 from J, leaving 19 bases between them. CDR1 and CDR2 (germline): MDHEN, SYDVKM. The CDR3 DNA reads as TGTGCCAGCAGTTGGCTAGTGAGTCTAGAACCGTTCTTC. It yields the protein CASSWLVSLEPFF.

CDR3 residues: CASSQSGTSVRDTQYF. CDR3 DNA: TGCGCCAGCAGCCAGTCCGGGACCTCAGTTCGGGATACGCAGTATTTT. The chain recombines TRBV4-1 with TRBJ2-3; D could derive from TRBD1 or TRBD2 (5 bases each). V was clipped by 3 bases and J by 6 bases, with 19 bases between them. Germline V lookup: CDR1 MGHRA, CDR2 YSYEKL. The CDR3 runs to 16 residues.

The chain uses TRBV13 and TRBJ2-3; TRBD1 matches at 8 bases. This CDR3 is built from 15 residues. Trimming at V came to 3 bases and at J to 2 bases, leaving 4 bases not matched to a gene. Germline V gene data show CDR1 as PRHDT and CDR2 as FYEKMQ (reference sequence). The CDR3 protein is CASSLTGDVTDTQYF. CDR3 sequence (DNA): TGTGCCAGCAGCTTGACAGGGGATGTCACAGATACGCAGTATTTT.

The chain is built from TRBV2 and TRBJ2-7; either TRBD1 or TRBD2 may supply D (5 bases each). The germline V gene has CDR1 SNHLY and CDR2 FYNNEI. V was clipped by 8 bases and J by 0 bases, with 11 bases between them. The CDR3 contains 13 residues. CDR3 bases: TGTGCCAGCCGGAATGGGGGCTCCTACGAGCAGTACTTC. Translating it yields CASRNGGSYEQYF.

A few counts support this clone. The V gene is TRBV5-4, the J gene TRBJ2-7, with 9 bases matching TRBD2. Per the germline V gene, CDR1 is SGHNT and CDR2 is YYREEE (reference sequence). After removal of 4 bases from V and 4 bases from J, the junction contained 9 bases not matched to a gene. This CDR3 spans 15 amino acids. The CDR3 is CASSESSGEAYEQYF. The CDR3 DNA reads TGTGCCAGCAGCGAATCTAGCGGGGAGGCGTACGAGCAGTACTTC.

This clone was detected only once. The chain couples TRBV11-2 to TRBJ2-1; D not certain. The germline V gene has CDR1 SGHAT and CDR2 FQNNGV. The length of the CDR3 is 17 residues. V was trimmed by 5 bases and J by 0 bases, leaving 17 bases between them. The CDR3, as DNA: TGTGCCAGCAGCGCTAGTTTATTATCGAGCTCCTACAATGAGCAGTTCTTC. Protein product: CASSASLLSSSYNEQFF.

V usage is TRBV2 and J usage is TRBJ1-1, with 11 bases identical to TRBD1. V lost 2 bases and J lost 4; bases outside the gene matches: 9. The CDR3 sequence is 17 residues long. Germline CDR1 is SNHLY and CDR2 is FYNNEI. In DNA, the CDR3 is TGTGCCAGCAGTGAATGGGCTGGGACAGGGGGACGCACTGAAGCTTTCTTT. Translation gives CASSEWAGTGGRTEAFF. Filled out from reference TRBV2 and TRBJ1-1, the complete variable domain reads EPEVTQTPSHQVTQMGQEVILRCVPISNHLYFYWYRQILGQKVEFLVSFYNNEISEKSEIFDDQFSVERPDGSNFTLKIRSTKLEDSAMYFCASSEWAGTGGRTEAFFGQGTRLTVV.

The chain carries TRBV6-5 and TRBJ1-6; a possible D gene is TRBD1 (6 bases). V dropped 6 bases and J dropped 10 bases, with 19 bases sitting between them. The CDR3 is 15 residues long. CDR1 and CDR2 from the germline V gene are MNHEY and SVGAGI. The CDR3 DNA reads as TGTGCCAGCAGCATCGGGGGGCAGGGTGGATCACCCCTCCACTTT. This sequence encodes CASSIGGQGGSPLHF.

J is TRBJ1-1 and V is TRBV5-1, with D possibly TRBD1 on 5 matching bases. This CDR3 contains 15 residues. Germline CDR1 SGHRS, CDR2 YFSETQ. Trimming took 2 bases from V and 2 from J, leaving 13 bases between them. The CDR3 loop is CASSFGGTANTEAFF. The CDR3 bases are TGCGCCAGCAGCTTTGGTGGGACGGCTAACACTGAAGCTTTCTTT.

The chain uses TRBV5-8 and TRBJ2-7; D unclear. The CDR3 loop spans 14 amino acids. V was pared by 1 base and J by 2 bases, with 10 bases between. CDR1 SGHTS and CDR2 YDEGEE come from the germline V gene. CDR3 nucleotide sequence: TGTGCCAGCAGCTTGTTGGTGACAACCTACGAGCAGTACTTC. It specifies CASSLLVTTYEQYF.

The chain is built from TRBV15 and TRBJ2-7; 7 nucleotides agree with TRBD2. Trimming cost V 5 bases and J 3 bases; bases outside gene matches: 16. This CDR3 has 17 amino acids. The germline gives CDR1 LNHNV, CDR2 YYDKDF (reference sequence). CDR3: CATSGGVTGHWGYEQYF. The CDR3 nucleotides read TGTGCCACCAGCGGGGGGGTAACAGGACATTGGGGCTACGAGCAGTACTTC.

The V gene is TRBV11-1, the J gene TRBJ2-5, with TRBD1 as a possible D gene (6 bases). The CDR3 extends over 14 amino acids. The ends were cut back, 3 bases at V and 2 bases at J, with 10 bases in the middle. From germline, CDR1 is SGHAT and CDR2 FQDESV (reference sequence). The CDR3 is CASSLGHRQETQYF. Here the CDR3 DNA reads TGTGCCAGCAGCTTGGGACACCGACAAGAGACCCAGTACTTC.